This T cell receptor (beta chain) stems from a study of T cell changes during pregnancy in multiple sclerosis. This CDR3 spans 14 amino acids. Germline CDR1 reads SGHNT; CDR2 reads YYREEE (reference sequence). V gave up 5 bases and J gave up 4 bases, with 12 bases separating them. Method: immunoSEQ multiplex PCR; TCRdb's copy keeps in-frame clones and lacks some. The sample lists about 44,000 clones; approximately 96% were seen once. The sample here was peripheral blood, taken in the second trimester of pregnancy. The sequence was collected from a female donor with multiple sclerosis, enrolled in a pregnancy study. The chain employs TRBV5-4 and TRBJ2-2; tentative D call: TRBD1 (6 bases). CDR3 nucleotides: TGTGCCAGCAGACAGGGCCGTAGCACCGGGGAGCTGTTTTTT. As protein: CASRQGRSTGELFF.